This T cell receptor (beta chain) is from a study of beta chain features in type 1 diabetes. Across the study: Patients and healthy donors were similar in age, gender and cell yields.

Findings and caveats of the study: TCRB repertoires of naive, central memory and Treg cells appeared more similar among patients than among healthy donors. There were fewer insertions and more deletions at the VDJ junctions of type 1 diabetes patients. High-TCR-expressing cells could be over-represented by cDNA sequencing. Within each of all four CD4+ subsets, Type 1 diabetes patients had TCRB CDR3s that were moderately but significantly shorter.

Details on this clone: The antigen remains undetermined.

Losses at the gene ends were 3 bases for V and 4 bases for J; bases not matched to a gene: 14. CDR3 length: 19 amino acids. Germline CDR1 reads SNHLY; CDR2 reads FYNNEI. Reverse transcribing all isolated RNA meant expressed TCRB transcripts were sequenced. Only in-frame clones appear in the TCRdb table, and some are missing; sequencing was by immunoSEQ multiplex PCR. The top ten hold under 0.9% of the sample, which has 100,000 to 150,000 clones, around 9% seen once. The gene calls are TRBV2 and TRBJ2-6; 8 bases line up with TRBD1. The TCR sequence derives from a young man with type 1 diabetes. The sequencing input was central memory CD4+ T cells from blood. The CDR3 DNA is TGTGCCAGCAGTGAGAGGGGACAGGCACTTGGTTCCGGGGCCAACGTCCTGACTTTC. Its translation is CASSERGQALGSGANVLTF.